Following are 23 T cell receptor beta chains from one sample sequenced in a study of immune characterization of retroperitoneal liposarcoma. TCRdb itself ran the PCR reads through MiXCR, one entry per CDR3 protein. The data hold roughly 10,000 distinct CDR3 sequences, with approximately 30% observed a single time. The sample comprised tumor tissue. These receptors were collected from a female donor with retroperitoneal liposarcoma.

By sample share, this clonotype is large. This chain uses TRBV7-2 with TRBJ2-1, with D perhaps matching TRBD2 (6 bases). The J call may not be correct, given that the DNA end is closer to TRBJ2-7. This CDR3 has 15 amino acids. CDR1 is SGHTA and CDR2 is FQGNSA in the germline V gene. CDR3 DNA: TGTGCCAGCAGCCCCCGCGGGAAGGGCGCCGACGAGCAGTACTTC. Amino acid sequence: CASSPRGKGADEQYF.

This clonotype is deemed medium-sized (0.01 to 0.1%). The rearrangement joins TRBV7-9 to TRBJ2-1; 10 bases map to TRBD2. The trim removed 5 bases at V and 4 bases at J, leaving 14 bases unmatched. The CDR3 is made up of 18 amino acids. CDR1 and CDR2 from the germline V gene are SEHNR and FQNEAQ (reference sequence). CDR3 nucleotide sequence: TGTGCCAGCAGCGGGACTAGCGACGATAGAGGGGGATACAATGAGCAGTTCTTC. Amino acids: CASSGTSDDRGGYNEQFF.

This chain uses TRBV24-1 with TRBJ1-2; D perhaps matches TRBD1 (5 bases). V lost 6 bases and J lost 8, with 21 bases in between. The CDR3 totals 15 residues. Germline assignment: CDR1 KGHDR and CDR2 SFDVKD. The CDR3 bases are TGTGCCACCAGTACCAGGGACGAGGGGCTGTGGGGCTACACCTTC. Protein product: CATSTRDEGLWGYTF.

The gene calls are TRBV7-3 and TRBJ2-7; D might be TRBD2 (6 bases). CDR3 length: 14 residues. CDR1 is SGHTA, CDR2 FQGTGA, per germline. Trimming left V 5 bases short and J 1 base short, with 12 bases between. CDR3 residues: CASSPQRGSYEQYF. The CDR3 nucleotides are TGTGCCAGCAGCCCCCAACGGGGGTCCTACGAGCAGTACTTC.

This clonotype is labeled as medium-sized. This chain joins TRBV7-2 and TRBJ2-1; 8 positions agree with TRBD2. Trimming removed 5 bases from V and 6 bases from J; junction bases left unmatched: 9. Germline V gives CDR1 SGHTA, CDR2 FQGNSA. The CDR3 is 15 amino acids. In DNA, the CDR3 is TGTGCCAGCAGCCTTCGGACTAGCCAGGGCAATGAGCAGTTCTTC. It yields the protein CASSLRTSQGNEQFF.

V and J are TRBV10-2 and TRBJ1-1, with D hard to call. Trimming took 5 bases from V and 2 from J, leaving 6 bases between them. Per germline, CDR1 WSHSY and CDR2 SAAADI. The CDR3 runs 12 residues. Here the CDR3 reads CASSHANTEAFF. DNA of the CDR3: TGCGCCAGCAGTCACGCCAACACTGAAGCTTTCTTT.

This clonotype was counted at least ten times. The chain recombines TRBV7-2 with TRBJ2-1, with 14 bases lining up with TRBD2. The DNA end is a closer match to TRBJ2-7, so the J assignment may be wrong. CDR3 length: 16 residues. Looked up from germline, CDR1 is SGHTA and CDR2 is FQGNSA. The CDR3 region has the DNA TGTGCCAGCAGCTCTGGGACTAGCGGGAGACTCAATGAGCAGTACTTC. Protein sequence: CASSSGTSGRLNEQYF.

A note on this clonotype: A much larger clone lies one base from this, so it may be a read error. The conserved closing phenylalanine or tryptophan is absent in this CDR3, likely reflecting a read error. V and J are TRBV11-2 and TRBJ2-7, with D perhaps being TRBD1 or TRBD2 (5 bases each). Trimming removed 1 base from V and 2 bases from J, with 12 bases in between. Germline loops: CDR1 SGHAT, CDR2 FQNNGV. The CDR3 is made up of 15 amino acids. In nucleotides, the CDR3 is TGTGCCAGCAGCTTAGCTTTTGGGGGAACCTACGAGCAGTACTTA. Translation: CASSLAFGGTYEQYL.

This clonotype was observed a few times. This rearrangement joins TRBV6-4 to TRBJ2-3, with 8 bases matching TRBD1. J was trimmed by 2 bases and V by 0 bases; bases with no gene match: 4. Germline V CDR1 and CDR2: MRHNA, SNTAGT. The CDR3 loop spans 16 amino acids. The CDR3 sequence: CASSDSETGDTDTQYF. As DNA, the CDR3 is TGTGCCAGCAGTGACTCTGAGACAGGGGACACAGATACGCAGTATTTT.

A few counts support this clonotype. This chain links TRBV7-6 with TRBJ2-4, with TRBD1 as a possible D gene (7 bases). The J call is uncertain, as TRBJ2-1 better fits the DNA end. The CDR3 is made up of 13 amino acids. Germline CDR1 and CDR2: SGHVS and FNYEAQ. The CDR3 DNA follows: TGTGCCAGCAGGAGGAGGGGGCGTGAGACCCAGTTCTTC. This translates into CASRRRGRETQFF.

The chain has TRBV28 and TRBJ2-1; 11 nucleotides align to TRBD2. The J call may be in error: the DNA end matches TRBJ2-7 better. CDR3 length equals 15 residues. The germline CDR1 and CDR2 sequences are MDHEN and SYDVKM. Written as DNA, the CDR3 is TGTGCCAGCAGTCCCGGGACTAGCGGCTACAATGAGCAGTACTTC. Translation: CASSPGTSGYNEQYF.

This clonotype showed up just a few times. CDR3 sequence: CASSLVPGEQFF. The CDR3 region has the DNA TGTGCCAGCAGTTTAGTGCCGGGGGAGCAGTTCTTC. This chain uses TRBV12-3 or TRBV12-4 with TRBJ2-1, with D possibly TRBD2 on 5 matching bases. The CDR3 runs to 12 residues. Trimming pared 1 base from V and 10 bases from J, leaving 8 bases between.

This clonotype was detected a few times. This chain uses TRBV7-8 with TRBJ2-7; D is undetermined. Germline V gives CDR1 SGHVS, CDR2 FQNEAQ. Trimming stripped 3 bases from V and 4 bases from J, with 7 bases between. This CDR3 comprises 12 residues. In DNA, the CDR3 is TGTGCCAGCAGCTTGACTCGTTACGAGCAGTACTTC. Protein product: CASSLTRYEQYF.

V is TRBV6-5 and J is TRBJ2-5, with 9 bases lining up with TRBD2. This CDR3 comprises 16 residues. Germline CDR1 is MNHEY and CDR2 is SVGAGI. J lost 7 bases, V lost 0 bases, and 9 bases had no gene match. In DNA, the CDR3 is TGTGCCAGCAGTTACTCGACTAGCGGTAACACAGGGACCCAGTACTTC. Amino acids: CASSYSTSGNTGTQYF.

This clonotype was seen more than once but under ten times. This chain links TRBV6-1 with TRBJ1-2; TRBD1 agrees at 8 bases. This CDR3 has 15 residues. V shed 7 bases, J shed 7 bases, and the junction held 14 bases outside the gene matches. The V gene's germline CDR1 is MNHNS and CDR2 SASEGT. CDR3 residues: CASIEGRTGISGYTF. CDR3 nucleotide sequence: TGTGCCAGCATCGAGGGTAGGACAGGGATATCTGGCTACACCTTC.

This clonotype was seen at least ten times. The rearrangement uses TRBV11-1 and TRBJ2-1, with 8 bases identical to TRBD2. The DNA end is more similar to TRBJ2-7, so the J call may be wrong. This CDR3 spans 15 amino acids. Germline CDR1 reads SGHAT; CDR2 reads FQDESV (reference sequence). CDR3 protein: CASSLASGRAREQYF. For the CDR3, the DNA is TGTGCCAGCAGCTTAGCCTCCGGGAGGGCCCGCGAGCAGTACTTC.

The sample holds many counts of this clonotype. This sequence joins TRBV11-3 and TRBJ2-1; tentatively, D is TRBD1 (6 bases). This CDR3 has 15 amino acids. Trimming pared 2 bases from V and 3 bases from J, leaving 11 bases between. CDR1 is SGHNT and CDR2 is YENEEA in the germline V gene. The CDR3 loop is CASSLKGDLYNEQFF. The DNA for the CDR3 is TGTGCCAGCAGCTTAAAGGGGGACCTCTACAATGAGCAGTTCTTC. Based on the CDR3 plus reference TRBV11-3 and TRBJ2-1, the full variable domain is EAGVVQSPRYKIIEKKQPVAFWCNPISGHNTLYWYLQNLGQGPELLIRYENEEAVDDSQLPKDRFSAERLKGVDSTLKIQPAELGDSAVYLCASSLKGDLYNEQFFGPGTRLTVL.

The gene calls are TRBV7-9 and TRBJ2-5; 8 positions agree with TRBD2. The end of the DNA fits TRBJ2-1 better, so the J call may be wrong. The CDR3 spans 15 residues. Looked up from germline, CDR1 is SEHNR and CDR2 is FQNEAQ (reference sequence). The CDR3 here is CASSLVIAGWKTQFF. CDR3 DNA: TGTGCCAGCAGCTTAGTGATAGCGGGATGGAAGACCCAGTTCTTC.

This chain connects TRBV14 to TRBJ2-5; possible D gene TRBD2, 6 bases. The DNA matches TRBJ2-1 better at its end, which makes the J call doubtful. Per the germline V gene, CDR1 is SGHDN and CDR2 is FVKESK. The length of the CDR3 is 15 residues. The CDR3 nucleotides read TGTGCCAGCAGCCACTGGACTACCCAATACAATGAGCAGTTCTTC. Protein: CASSHWTTQYNEQFF.

This clonotype came up many times. This rearrangement joins TRBV6-1 to TRBJ2-5; no clear D gene. CDR1 and CDR2 from the germline V gene are MNHNS and SASEGT. V lost 7 bases to trimming and J lost 4 bases, with 22 bases between them. CDR3 size: 16 residues. CDR3 amino acids: CASKVEPRSTPETQYF. In DNA, the CDR3 is TGTGCCAGCAAAGTGGAACCCCGGAGTACCCCAGAGACCCAGTACTTC.

Ten or more counts support this clonotype. This chain links TRBV7-9 with TRBJ1-1; the D gene is possibly TRBD1 (6 bases). This CDR3 is built from 15 residues. V lost 5 bases and J 10 bases, leaving 23 bases between the germline ends. Germline assignment: CDR1 SEHNR and CDR2 FQNEAQ (reference sequence). The CDR3 here is CASSPSRAGARGAFF. The CDR3 region has the DNA TGTGCCAGCAGCCCTAGTAGGGCAGGGGCTAGAGGAGCTTTCTTT.

In its sample, this clonotype was seen many times. The V gene is TRBV7-2, the J gene TRBJ1-5; D gene unclear. V lost 1 base, J lost 9 bases, and 19 bases lay in between. CDR3 length: 16 residues. Germline V gene sequence: CDR1 SGHTA, CDR2 FQGNSA. The CDR3 sequence is CASSLGPGSGVRPQHF. CDR3 sequence (DNA): TGTGCCAGCAGCTTAGGCCCAGGATCTGGGGTCCGGCCCCAGCATTTT. The entire variable domain, with the rest obtained from reference TRBV7-2 and TRBJ1-5, is as follows: GAGVSQSPSNKVTEKGKDVELRCDPISGHTALYWYRQSLGQGLEFLIYFQGNSAPDKSGLPSDRFSAERTGGSVSTLTIQRTQQEDSAVYLCASSLGPGSGVRPQHFGDGTRLSIL.

This clonotype turned up a few times. The chain carries TRBV12-3 or TRBV12-4 and TRBJ1-1, with D unresolved. V was cut by 4 bases and J by 4 bases, with 13 bases left in between. The CDR3 loop spans 14 amino acids. The CDR3 is CASSYRGSSTEAFF. CDR3 nucleotide sequence: TGTGCCAGCAGTTATCGGGGTTCGAGCACTGAAGCTTTCTTT.